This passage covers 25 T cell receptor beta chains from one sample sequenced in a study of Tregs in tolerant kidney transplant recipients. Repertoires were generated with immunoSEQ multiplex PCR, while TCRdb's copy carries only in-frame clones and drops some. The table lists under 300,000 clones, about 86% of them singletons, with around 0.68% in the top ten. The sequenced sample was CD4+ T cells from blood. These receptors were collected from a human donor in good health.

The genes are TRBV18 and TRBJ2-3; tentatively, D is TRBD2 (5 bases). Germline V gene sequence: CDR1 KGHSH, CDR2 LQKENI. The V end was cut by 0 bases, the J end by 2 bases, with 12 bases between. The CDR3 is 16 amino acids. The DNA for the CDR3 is TGTGCCAGCTCACCACCGACGGGGTGGCACACAGATACGCAGTATTTT. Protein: CASSPPTGWHTDTQYF.

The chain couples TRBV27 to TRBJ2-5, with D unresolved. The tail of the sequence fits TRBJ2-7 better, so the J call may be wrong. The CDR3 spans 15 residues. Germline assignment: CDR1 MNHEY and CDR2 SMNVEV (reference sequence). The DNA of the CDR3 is TGTGCCAGCAGTTTATCGGGTGTTGTATCCTACGAGCAGTACTTC. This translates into CASSLSGVVSYEQYF.

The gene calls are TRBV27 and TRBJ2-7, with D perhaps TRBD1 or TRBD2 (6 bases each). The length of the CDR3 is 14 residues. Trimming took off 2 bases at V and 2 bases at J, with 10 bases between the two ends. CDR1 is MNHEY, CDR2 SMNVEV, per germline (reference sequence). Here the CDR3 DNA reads TGTGCCAGCAGTTTAGACGGGGGCCCCTACGAGCAGTACTTC. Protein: CASSLDGGPYEQYF.

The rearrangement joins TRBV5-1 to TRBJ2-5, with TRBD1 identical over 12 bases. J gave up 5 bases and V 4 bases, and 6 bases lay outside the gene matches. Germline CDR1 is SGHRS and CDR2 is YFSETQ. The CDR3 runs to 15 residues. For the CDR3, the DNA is TGCGCCAGCAGCGGGGGACAGGGGGCGATGGAGACCCAGTACTTC. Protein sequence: CASSGGQGAMETQYF.

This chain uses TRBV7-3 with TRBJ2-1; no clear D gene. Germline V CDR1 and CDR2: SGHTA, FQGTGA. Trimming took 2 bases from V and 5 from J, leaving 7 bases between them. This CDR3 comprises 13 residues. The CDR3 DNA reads TGTGCCAGCAGCTTAGGATCCAACAATGAGCAGTTCTTC. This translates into CASSLGSNNEQFF. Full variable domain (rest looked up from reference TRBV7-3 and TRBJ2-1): GAGVSQTPSNKVTEKGKYVELRCDPISGHTALYWYRQSLGQGPEFLIYFQGTGAADDSGLPNDRFFAVRPEGSVSTLKIQRTERGDSAVYLCASSLGSNNEQFFGPGTRLTVL.

The CDR3 DNA reads as TGTGCCAGCAGCGTATACCCAGGGACTGGTCAGCCCCAGCATTTT. Translation gives CASSVYPGTGQPQHF. The V gene is TRBV9, the J gene TRBJ1-5; maybe TRBD1 (5 bases). The ends were cut back, 1 base at V and 6 bases at J, with 14 bases in the middle. Germline CDR1 SGDLS, CDR2 YYNGEE. This CDR3 region has 15 residues. The full variable domain, completed using reference TRBV9 and TRBJ1-5, is DSGVTQTPKHLITATGQRVTLRCSPRSGDLSVYWYQQSLDQGLQFLIQYYNGEERAKGNILERFSAQQFPDLHSELNLSSLELGDSALYFCASSVYPGTGQPQHFGDGTRLSIL.

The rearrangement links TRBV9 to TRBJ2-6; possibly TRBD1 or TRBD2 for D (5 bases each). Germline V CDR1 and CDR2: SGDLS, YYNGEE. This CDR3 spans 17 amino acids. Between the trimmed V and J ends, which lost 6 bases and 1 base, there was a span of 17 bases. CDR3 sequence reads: CASMDSWGRSGANVLTF. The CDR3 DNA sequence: TGTGCCAGCATGGACTCCTGGGGCAGGTCTGGGGCCAACGTCCTGACTTTC. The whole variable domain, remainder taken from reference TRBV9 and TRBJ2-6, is DSGVTQTPKHLITATGQRVTLRCSPRSGDLSVYWYQQSLDQGLQFLIQYYNGEERAKGNILERFSAQQFPDLHSELNLSSLELGDSALYFCASMDSWGRSGANVLTFGAGSRLTVL.

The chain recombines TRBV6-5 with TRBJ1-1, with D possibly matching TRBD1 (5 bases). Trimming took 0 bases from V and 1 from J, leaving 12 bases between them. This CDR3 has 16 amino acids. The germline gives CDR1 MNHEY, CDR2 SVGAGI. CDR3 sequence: CASSYSAVRANTEAFF. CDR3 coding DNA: TGTGCCAGCAGTTACTCGGCGGTCAGGGCGAACACTGAAGCTTTCTTT.

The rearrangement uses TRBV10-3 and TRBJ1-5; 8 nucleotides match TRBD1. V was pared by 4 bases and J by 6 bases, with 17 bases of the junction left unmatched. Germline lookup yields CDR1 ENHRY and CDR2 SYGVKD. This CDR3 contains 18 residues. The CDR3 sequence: CAISGVEGRGLYGQPQHF. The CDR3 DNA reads TGTGCCATCAGTGGGGTGGAAGGCAGGGGGCTTTATGGTCAGCCCCAGCATTTT.

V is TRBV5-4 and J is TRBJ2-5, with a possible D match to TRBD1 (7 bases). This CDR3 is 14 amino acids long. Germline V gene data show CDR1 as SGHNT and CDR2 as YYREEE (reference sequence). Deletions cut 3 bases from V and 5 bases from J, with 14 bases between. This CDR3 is CASSSGGGRETQYF. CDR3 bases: TGTGCCAGCAGCTCCGGAGGGGGCCGGGAGACCCAGTACTTC.

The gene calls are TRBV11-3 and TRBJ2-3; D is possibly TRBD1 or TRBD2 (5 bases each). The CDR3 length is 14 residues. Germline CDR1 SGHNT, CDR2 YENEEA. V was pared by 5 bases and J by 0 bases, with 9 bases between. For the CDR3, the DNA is TGTGCCAGCAGCCCGGGACGGAGCACAGATACGCAGTATTTT. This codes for CASSPGRSTDTQYF.

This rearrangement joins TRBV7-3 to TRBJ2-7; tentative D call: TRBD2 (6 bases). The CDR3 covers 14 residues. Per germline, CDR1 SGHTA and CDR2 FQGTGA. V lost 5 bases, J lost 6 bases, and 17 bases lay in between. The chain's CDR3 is CASSPPAGISEQYF. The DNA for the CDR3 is TGTGCCAGCAGCCCCCCGGCGGGGATATCCGAGCAGTACTTC.

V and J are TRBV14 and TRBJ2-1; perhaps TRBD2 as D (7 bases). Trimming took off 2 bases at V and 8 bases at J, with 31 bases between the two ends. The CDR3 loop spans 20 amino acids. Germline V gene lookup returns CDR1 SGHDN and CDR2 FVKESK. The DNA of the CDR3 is TGTGCCAGCAGCCAATTTATGTGGCGGGGGCGAAAGGGGGTCATGGATGAGCAGTTCTTC. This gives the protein CASSQFMWRGRKGVMDEQFF.

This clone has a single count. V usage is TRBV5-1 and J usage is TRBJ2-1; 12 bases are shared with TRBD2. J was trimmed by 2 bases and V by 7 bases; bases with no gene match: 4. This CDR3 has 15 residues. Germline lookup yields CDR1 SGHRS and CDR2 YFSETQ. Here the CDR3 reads CASHRTSGTYNEQFF. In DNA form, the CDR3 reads TGCGCCAGCCATCGGACTAGCGGGACCTACAATGAGCAGTTCTTC. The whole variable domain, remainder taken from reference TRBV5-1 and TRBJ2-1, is KAGVTQTPRYLIKTRGQQVTLSCSPISGHRSVSWYQQTPGQGLQFLFEYFSETQRNKGNFPGRFSGRQFSNSRSEMNVSTLELGDSALYLCASHRTSGTYNEQFFGPGTRLTVL.

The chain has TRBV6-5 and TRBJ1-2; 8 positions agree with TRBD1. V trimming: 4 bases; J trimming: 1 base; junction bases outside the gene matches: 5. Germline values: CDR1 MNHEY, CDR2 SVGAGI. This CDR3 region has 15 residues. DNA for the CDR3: TGTGCCAGCAGTTTTGCAGGGGGCGGTAACTATGGCTACACCTTC. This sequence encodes CASSFAGGGNYGYTF.

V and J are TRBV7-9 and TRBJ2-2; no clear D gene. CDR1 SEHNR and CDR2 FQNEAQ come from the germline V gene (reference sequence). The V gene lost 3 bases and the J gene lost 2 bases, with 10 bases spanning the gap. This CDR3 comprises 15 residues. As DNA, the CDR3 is TGTGCCAGCAGCTTCGTTGCGGCAAACACCGGGGAGCTGTTTTTT. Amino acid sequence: CASSFVAANTGELFF.

The CDR3 DNA sequence: TGTGCCATCAGGGGGGGCGGTGCAACTAATGAAAAACTGTTTTTT. Its protein is CAIRGGGATNEKLFF. The chain combines TRBV10-3 with TRBJ1-4; D is possibly TRBD1 (6 bases). The CDR3 consists of 15 residues. Trimming cost V 6 bases and J 0 bases, with 11 bases left between them. The germline CDR1 and CDR2 sequences are ENHRY and SYGVKD.

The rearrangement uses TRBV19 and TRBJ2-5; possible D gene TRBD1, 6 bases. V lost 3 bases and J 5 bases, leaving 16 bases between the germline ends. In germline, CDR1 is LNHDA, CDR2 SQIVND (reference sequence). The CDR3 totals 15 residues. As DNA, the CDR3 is TGTGCCAGTAGTATCGACACAGGGAGAATGGAGACCCAGTACTTC. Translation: CASSIDTGRMETQYF.

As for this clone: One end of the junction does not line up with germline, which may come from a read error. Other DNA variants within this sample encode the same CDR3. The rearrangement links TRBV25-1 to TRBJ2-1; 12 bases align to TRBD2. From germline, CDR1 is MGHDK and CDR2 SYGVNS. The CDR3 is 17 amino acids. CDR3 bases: TGTGCCAGCAGCGAATACATCTCTAGCGGGAGGGGGAATGAGCAGTTCTTC. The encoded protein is CASSEYISSGRGNEQFF.

CDR3 in amino acids: CASSPAPGGLRETQYF. The CDR3 nucleotides read TGTGCCAGCAGCCCAGCTCCAGGGGGCTTGAGGGAGACCCAGTACTTC. V usage is TRBV9 and J usage is TRBJ2-5; 8 bases map to TRBD1. Trimming removed 4 bases from V and 5 bases from J; junction bases left unmatched: 13. The CDR3 has 16 amino acids. Germline V gene sequence: CDR1 SGDLS, CDR2 YYNGEE.

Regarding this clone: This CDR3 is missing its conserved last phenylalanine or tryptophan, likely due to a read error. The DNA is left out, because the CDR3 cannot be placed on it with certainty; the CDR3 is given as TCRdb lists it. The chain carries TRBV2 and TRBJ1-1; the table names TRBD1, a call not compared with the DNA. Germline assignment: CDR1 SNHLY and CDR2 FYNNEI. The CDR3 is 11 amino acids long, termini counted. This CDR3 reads CASSEMGHNFY.

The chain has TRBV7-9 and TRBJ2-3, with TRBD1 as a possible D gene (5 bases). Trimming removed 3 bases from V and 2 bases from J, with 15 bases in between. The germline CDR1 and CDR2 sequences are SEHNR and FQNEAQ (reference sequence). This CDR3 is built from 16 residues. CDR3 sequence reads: CASSFLGPFITDTQYF. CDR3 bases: TGTGCCAGCAGCTTTCTGGGGCCTTTTATCACAGATACGCAGTATTTT.

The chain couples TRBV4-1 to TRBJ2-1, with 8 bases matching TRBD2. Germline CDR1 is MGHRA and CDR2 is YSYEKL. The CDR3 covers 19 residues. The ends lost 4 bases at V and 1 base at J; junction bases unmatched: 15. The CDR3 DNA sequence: TGCGCCAGCAGCCCTGTGGGGGTTGTAGCGGGACGGTCCTACAATGAGCAGTTCTTC. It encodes CASSPVGVVAGRSYNEQFF.

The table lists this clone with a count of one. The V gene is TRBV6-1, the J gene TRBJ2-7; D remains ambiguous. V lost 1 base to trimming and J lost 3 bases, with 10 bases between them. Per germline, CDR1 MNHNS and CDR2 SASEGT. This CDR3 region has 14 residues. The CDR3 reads CASSEGPYNYEQYF. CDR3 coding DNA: TGTGCCAGCAGTGAAGGCCCCTACAACTACGAGCAGTACTTC.

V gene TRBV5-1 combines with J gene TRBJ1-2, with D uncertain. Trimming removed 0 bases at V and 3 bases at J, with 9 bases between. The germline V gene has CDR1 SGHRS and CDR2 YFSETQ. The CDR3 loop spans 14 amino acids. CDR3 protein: CASSLGVKHYGYTF. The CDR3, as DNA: TGCGCCAGCAGCTTGGGGGTCAAGCACTATGGCTACACCTTC.